A few counts support the clone carrying this T cell receptor beta chain. This entry comes from a study of cytomegalovirus exposure and HLA in healthy donors. Trimming removed 7 bases at V and 5 bases at J, with 17 bases between. The CDR3 spans 14 residues. CDR1 is LNHDA, CDR2 SQIVND, per germline (reference sequence). The PCR made use of 60 Vbeta and 13 Jbeta primers. Sequencing used immunoSEQ multiplex PCR; TCRdb keeps in-frame clones, though not all of them. The sample has about 100,000 clones, roughly 84% seen once; the top ten hold roughly 1.2%. The genes are TRBV19 and TRBJ1-1; TRBD1 might be the D (5 bases). The TCR comes from a woman under 30 in good health and CMV-seronegative. Sequencing input: PBMCs. The CDR3: CASTLGRGGTEAFF. DNA of the CDR3: TGTGCCAGTACCCTCGGGAGGGGTGGTACTGAAGCTTTCTTT.